The next 3 T cell receptor beta chains were all read from a single sample in a study of blood T cell repertoires in COVID-19. Clones were read by immunoSEQ multiplex PCR, and TCRdb kept only the in-frame ones, dropping some. Among 30,000 or so clones listed, about 86% were seen once. The sample consisted of peripheral blood. The receptors come from a woman of 80 years or more with active or convalescent COVID-19.

The chain couples TRBV7-3 to TRBJ2-1, with TRBD1 identical over 11 bases. After removal of 0 bases from V and 10 bases from J, the junction contained 8 bases not matched to a gene. CDR1 is SGHTA and CDR2 is FQGTGA in the germline V gene. The CDR3 consists of 16 residues. The CDR3 coding sequence is TGTGCCAGCAGCTTAACGAGGGACAGGGGGAGTGGAGAGCAGTTCTTC. It specifies CASSLTRDRGSGEQFF.

As concerns this clone: The same CDR3 is also encoded by other DNA sequences in this sample. V is TRBV7-3 and J is TRBJ2-2; weak D call: TRBD1 (5 bases). Germline V gene lookup returns CDR1 SGHTA and CDR2 FQGTGA. The CDR3 sequence is 16 residues long. V was trimmed by 5 bases and J by 5 bases, leaving 18 bases between them. CDR3 loop: CASSPLSNRNTGELFF. The CDR3 DNA reads TGTGCCAGCAGCCCCCTTAGTAACAGGAATACCGGGGAGCTGTTTTTT.

This sequence joins TRBV10-3 and TRBJ1-1; a weak D match, TRBD1 (6 bases). The CDR3 spans 14 residues. Germline-derived CDR1 and CDR2 are ENHRY and SYGVKD. The ends were cut back, 11 bases at V and 2 bases at J, with 18 bases in the middle. The chain's CDR3 is CAAKRGPPNTEAFF. The CDR3 nucleotides read TGTGCCGCCAAGCGGGGGCCGCCCAACACTGAAGCTTTCTTT.